What follows describes a single T cell receptor (beta chain). The data were produced by immunoSEQ multiplex PCR, yet TCRdb's version contains in-frame clones alone and is incomplete. The table has a few hundred thousand clones, 80% to 90% seen once. This sample was taken from a study of blood T cell repertoires in COVID-19. V was pared by 4 bases and J by 5 bases, with 7 bases of the junction left unmatched. Germline values: CDR1 SGHKS, CDR2 YYEKEE (reference sequence). The CDR3 has 15 residues. Sequenced sample: peripheral blood. The sequence came from a man between 45 and 60 years old with active or convalescent COVID-19. This chain connects TRBV5-5 to TRBJ2-1; 9 nucleotides match TRBD1. DNA of the CDR3: TGTGCCAGCAGCCCTGACAGGGGGAGGAACAATGAGCAGTTCTTC. Its protein product is CASSPDRGRNNEQFF.